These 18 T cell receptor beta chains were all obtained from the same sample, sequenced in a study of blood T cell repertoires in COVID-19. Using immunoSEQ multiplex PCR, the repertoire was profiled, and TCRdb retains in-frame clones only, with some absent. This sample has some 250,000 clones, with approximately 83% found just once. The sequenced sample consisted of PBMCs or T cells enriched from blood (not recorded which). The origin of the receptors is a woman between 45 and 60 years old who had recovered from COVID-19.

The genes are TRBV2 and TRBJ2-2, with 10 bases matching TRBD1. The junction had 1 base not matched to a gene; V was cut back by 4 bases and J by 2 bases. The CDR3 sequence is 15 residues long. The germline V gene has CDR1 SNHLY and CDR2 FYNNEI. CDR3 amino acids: CASSVTGGNTGELFF. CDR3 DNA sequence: TGTGCCAGCAGTGTGACAGGGGGCAACACCGGGGAGCTGTTTTTT.

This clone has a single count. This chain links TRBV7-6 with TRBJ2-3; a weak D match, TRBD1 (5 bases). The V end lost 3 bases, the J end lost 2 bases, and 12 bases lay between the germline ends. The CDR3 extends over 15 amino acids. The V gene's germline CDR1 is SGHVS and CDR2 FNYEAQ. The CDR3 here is CASSFGQGYTDTQYF. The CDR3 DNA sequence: TGTGCCAGCAGCTTCGGGCAGGGATACACAGATACGCAGTATTTT.

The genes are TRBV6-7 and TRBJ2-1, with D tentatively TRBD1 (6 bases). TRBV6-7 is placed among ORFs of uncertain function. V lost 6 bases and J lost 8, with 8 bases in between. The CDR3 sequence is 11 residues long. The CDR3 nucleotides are TGTGCCAGCAGCTCAGGGGATGAGCAGTTCTTC. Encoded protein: CASSSGDEQFF.

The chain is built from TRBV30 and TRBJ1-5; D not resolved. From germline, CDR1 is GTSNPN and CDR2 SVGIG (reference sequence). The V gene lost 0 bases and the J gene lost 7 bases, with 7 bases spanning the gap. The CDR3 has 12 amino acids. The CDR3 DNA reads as TGTGCCTGGAGTGTAGGGAGCCAGCCCCAGCATTTT. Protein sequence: CAWSVGSQPQHF.

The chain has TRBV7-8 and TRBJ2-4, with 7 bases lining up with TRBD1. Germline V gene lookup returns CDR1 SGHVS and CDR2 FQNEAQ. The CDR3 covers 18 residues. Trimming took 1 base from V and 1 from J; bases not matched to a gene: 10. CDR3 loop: CASSLGSGGGMAKNIQYF. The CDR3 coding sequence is TGTGCCAGCAGCTTAGGTTCAGGGGGTGGGATGGCCAAAAACATTCAGTACTTC.

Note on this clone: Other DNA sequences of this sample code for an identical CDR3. The CDR3 protein is CASSLGGGGNQPQHF. CDR3 DNA sequence: TGTGCCAGCAGCTTAGGGGGGGGCGGTAATCAGCCCCAGCATTTT. The chain combines TRBV7-9 with TRBJ1-5, with a weak D call TRBD1 (6 bases). Germline assignment: CDR1 SEHNR and CDR2 FQNEAQ (reference sequence). The CDR3 has 15 amino acids. Trimming took off 1 base at V and 4 bases at J, with 11 bases between the two ends.

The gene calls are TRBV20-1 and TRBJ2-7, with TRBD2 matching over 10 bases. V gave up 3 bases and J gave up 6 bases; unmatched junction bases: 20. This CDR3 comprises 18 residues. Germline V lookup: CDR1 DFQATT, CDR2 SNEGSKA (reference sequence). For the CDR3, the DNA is TGCAGTGCTAGTTTTTTACAGCCTAGCGGGAGAAGGGGAACCGAGCAGTACTTC. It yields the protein CSASFLQPSGRRGTEQYF.

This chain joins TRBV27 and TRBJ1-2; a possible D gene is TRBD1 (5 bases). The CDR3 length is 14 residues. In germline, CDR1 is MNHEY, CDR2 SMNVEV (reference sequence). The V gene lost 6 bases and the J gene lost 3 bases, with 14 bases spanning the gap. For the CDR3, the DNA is TGTGCCAGCAGCCAAAGCCCGGGGGACTATGGCTACACCTTC. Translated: CASSQSPGDYGYTF.

CDR3 bases: TGTGCCAGCAGCCCGACTGGCAGCTATGGCTACACCTTC. Its translation is CASSPTGSYGYTF. This rearrangement joins TRBV3-1 (or the pseudogene TRBV3-2) to TRBJ1-2; D ambiguous. The CDR3 spans 13 residues. The germline CDR1 and CDR2 sequences are LGHDT and YNNKEL (reference sequence). V gave up 4 bases and J gave up 4 bases, with 10 bases separating them.

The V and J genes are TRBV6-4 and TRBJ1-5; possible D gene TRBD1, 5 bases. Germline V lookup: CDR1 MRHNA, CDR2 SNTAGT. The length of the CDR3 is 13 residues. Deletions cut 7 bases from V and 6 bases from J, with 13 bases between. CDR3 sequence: CASIRGMGQPQHF. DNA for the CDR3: TGTGCCAGCATAAGGGGAATGGGTCAGCCCCAGCATTTT.

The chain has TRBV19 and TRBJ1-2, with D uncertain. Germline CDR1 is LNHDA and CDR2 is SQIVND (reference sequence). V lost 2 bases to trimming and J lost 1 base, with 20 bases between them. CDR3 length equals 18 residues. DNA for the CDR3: TGTGCCAGTAGTATACCCCCCTCACCAGCCGGGGTTAACTATGGCTACACCTTC. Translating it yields CASSIPPSPAGVNYGYTF. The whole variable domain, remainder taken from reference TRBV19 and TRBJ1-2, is DGGITQSPKYLFRKEGQNVTLSCEQNLNHDAMYWYRQDPGQGLRLIYYSQIVNDFQKGDIAEGYSVSREKKESFPLTVTSAQKNPTAFYLCASSIPPSPAGVNYGYTFGSGTRLTVV.

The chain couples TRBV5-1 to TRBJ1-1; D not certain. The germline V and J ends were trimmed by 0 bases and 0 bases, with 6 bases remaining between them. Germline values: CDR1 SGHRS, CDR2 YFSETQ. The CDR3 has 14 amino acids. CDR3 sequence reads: CASSLDILNTEAFF. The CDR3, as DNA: TGCGCCAGCAGCTTGGATATTTTGAACACTGAAGCTTTCTTT. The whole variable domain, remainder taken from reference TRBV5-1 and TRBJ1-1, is KAGVTQTPRYLIKTRGQQVTLSCSPISGHRSVSWYQQTPGQGLQFLFEYFSETQRNKGNFPGRFSGRQFSNSRSEMNVSTLELGDSALYLCASSLDILNTEAFFGQGTRLTVV.

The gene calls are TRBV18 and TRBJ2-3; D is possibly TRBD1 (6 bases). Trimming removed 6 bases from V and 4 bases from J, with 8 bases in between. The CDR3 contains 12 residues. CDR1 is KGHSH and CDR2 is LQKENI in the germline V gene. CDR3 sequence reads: CASSQGSDTQYF. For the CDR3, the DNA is TGTGCCAGCTCCCAGGGGTCAGATACGCAGTATTTT.

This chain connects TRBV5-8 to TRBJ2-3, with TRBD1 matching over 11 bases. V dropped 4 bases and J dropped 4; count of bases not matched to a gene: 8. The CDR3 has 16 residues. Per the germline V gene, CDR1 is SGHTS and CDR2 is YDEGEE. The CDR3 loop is CASSPSGTGGSDTQYF. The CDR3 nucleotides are TGTGCCAGCAGCCCCTCCGGGACAGGGGGTTCAGATACGCAGTATTTT.

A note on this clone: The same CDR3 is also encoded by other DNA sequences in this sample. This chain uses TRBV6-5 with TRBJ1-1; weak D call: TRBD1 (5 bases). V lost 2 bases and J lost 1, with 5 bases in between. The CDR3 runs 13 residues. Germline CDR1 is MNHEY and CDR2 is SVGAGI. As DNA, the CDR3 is TGTGCCAGCAGTTACGGACAGAACACTGAAGCTTTCTTT. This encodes CASSYGQNTEAFF.

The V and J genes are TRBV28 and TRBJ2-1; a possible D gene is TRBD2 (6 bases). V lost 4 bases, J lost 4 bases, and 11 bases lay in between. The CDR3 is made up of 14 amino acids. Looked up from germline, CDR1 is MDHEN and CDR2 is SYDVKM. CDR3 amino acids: CASSSHGGYNEQFF. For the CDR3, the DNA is TGTGCCAGCAGTTCTCACGGGGGTTACAATGAGCAGTTCTTC.

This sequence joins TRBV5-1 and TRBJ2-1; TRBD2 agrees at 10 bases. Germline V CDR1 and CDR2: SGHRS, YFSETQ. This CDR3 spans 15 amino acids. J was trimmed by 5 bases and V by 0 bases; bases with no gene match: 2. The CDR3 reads CASSLVLAGHNEQFF. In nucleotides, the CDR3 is TGCGCCAGCAGCTTGGTACTAGCGGGGCACAATGAGCAGTTCTTC. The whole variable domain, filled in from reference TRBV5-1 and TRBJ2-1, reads KAGVTQTPRYLIKTRGQQVTLSCSPISGHRSVSWYQQTPGQGLQFLFEYFSETQRNKGNFPGRFSGRQFSNSRSEMNVSTLELGDSALYLCASSLVLAGHNEQFFGPGTRLTVL.

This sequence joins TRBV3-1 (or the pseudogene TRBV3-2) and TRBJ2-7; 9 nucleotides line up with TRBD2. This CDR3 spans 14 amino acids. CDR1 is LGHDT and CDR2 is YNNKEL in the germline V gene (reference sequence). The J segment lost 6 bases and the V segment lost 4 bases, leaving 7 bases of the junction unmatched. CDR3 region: CASSPSAGGVEQYF. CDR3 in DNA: TGTGCCAGCAGCCCGTCGGCGGGAGGGGTCGAGCAGTACTTC.